This T cell receptor beta chain was sequenced during a study of human T cells and chemical hapten exposure. Time point in this sample: pre-sensitization, week 0. The treatment here: therapeutic diphenylcyclopropenone sensitization with weekly scalp DPC. The CDR3 contains 18 residues. CDR1 SGHTA and CDR2 FQGTGA come from the germline V gene. V shed 5 bases and J 0 bases; nucleotides not matched to a gene: 7. Via MiXCR, TCRdb re-called the RACE reads, giving one row per CDR3 protein. The table lists 270,000 or so distinct CDR3 sequences, just under 8% of them singletons. The table lists this clonotype with a few counts.

The sequence derives from a man aged 18 to 29 with alopecia areata. Some clones in this sample may be carry-over from other donors' samples. The chain is built from TRBV7-3 and TRBJ2-5; 15 bases align to TRBD2. The input for sequencing was whole blood, taken in connection with sensitization to the hapten diphenylcyclopropenone (DPC). The CDR3 protein is CASSKGTSGGMYQETQYF. The DNA for the CDR3 is TGTGCCAGCAGCAAAGGGACTAGCGGGGGGATGTACCAAGAGACCCAGTACTTC.